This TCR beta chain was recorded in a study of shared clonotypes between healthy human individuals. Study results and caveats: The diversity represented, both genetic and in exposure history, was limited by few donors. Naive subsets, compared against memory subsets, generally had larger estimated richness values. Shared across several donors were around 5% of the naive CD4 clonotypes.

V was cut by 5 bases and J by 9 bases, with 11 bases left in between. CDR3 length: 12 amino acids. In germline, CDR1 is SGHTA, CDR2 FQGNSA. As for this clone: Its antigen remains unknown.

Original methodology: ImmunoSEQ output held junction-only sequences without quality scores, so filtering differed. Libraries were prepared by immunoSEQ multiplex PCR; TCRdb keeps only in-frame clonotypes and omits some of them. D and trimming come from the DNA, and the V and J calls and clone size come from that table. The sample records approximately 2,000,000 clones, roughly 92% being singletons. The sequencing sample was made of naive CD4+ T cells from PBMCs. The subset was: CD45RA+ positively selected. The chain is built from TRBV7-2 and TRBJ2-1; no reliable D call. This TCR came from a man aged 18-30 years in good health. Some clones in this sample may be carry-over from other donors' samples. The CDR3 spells CASSASVPEQFF. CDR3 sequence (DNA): TGTGCCAGCAGCGCCAGTGTTCCTGAGCAGTTCTTC.